The T cell receptor beta chain described here comes from a study of identical twins' blood T cells. Study as a whole: Some 12 libraries, six alpha and six beta, gave 50 million or so reads. Study-wide results and limits: Twins reportedly had markedly more similar V usage than unrelated donors, even among out-of-frame TCRbeta clonotypes. Twins shared more top CDR3 clonotypes than unrelated donors did.

This clonotype has a handful of counts. The target antigen is unknown. Germline CDR1 and CDR2: MNHEY and SVGEGT. V lost 1 base and J 7 bases, leaving 7 bases between the germline ends. The CDR3 consists of 13 residues. The donors were healthy female monozygous twins, three pairs in total. TCRdb re-called the 5' RACE reads through MiXCR, storing one row per CDR3 protein. In the table there are fewer than 450,000 distinct CDR3 sequences, roughly 28% of which are singletons. Sequenced sample: PBMCs. This rearrangement joins TRBV6-2 or TRBV6-3 to TRBJ2-2; D gene unclear. The clonotype originates from a woman aged 18 to 50 in good health. The CDR3 is CASSYFRNGELFF. CDR3 nucleotide sequence: TGTGCCAGCAGTTACTTCCGAAACGGGGAGCTGTTTTTT.